This T cell receptor beta chain was captured by sequencing in a study of blood T cell repertoires in COVID-19. Study at large: Sites in the United States, Italy and Spain provided acute and convalescent COVID-19 samples.

Source study methods: Using reference gene primer amplification, nucleated cell counts were estimated. Clones were read by immunoSEQ multiplex PCR, and TCRdb kept only the in-frame ones, dropping some. For V, J and clone size, that table is used; D and trimming come from the DNA. The sample includes 40,000 to 55,000 clones, 88% of them seen just once. Germline lookup yields CDR1 SGHVS and CDR2 FNYEAQ. Trimming removed 5 bases from V and 4 bases from J, with 13 bases in between. This CDR3 is built from 14 residues. The rearrangement joins TRBV7-6 to TRBJ2-3; weak D call: TRBD2 (6 bases). This TCR was recovered from a man aged 50 to 60 with active COVID-19. Source material: peripheral blood. The CDR3 loop is CASSPDWGADTQYF. CDR3 coding DNA: TGTGCCAGCAGCCCGGACTGGGGGGCAGATACGCAGTATTTT.